The present TCR beta chain was sequenced within a study of blood T cell repertoires in COVID-19. Study as a whole: Some COVID-19 samples were acute and others convalescent; all came from the United States, Italy and Spain. T cells, B-cell-depleted T cells, or PBMCs supplied cDNA or gDNA.

The sample holds a few counts of this clone. Other DNA sequences in this sample translate to the same CDR3. Original data processing: From reference gene primer amplification, estimates of nucleated cell counts were derived. Sequencing was performed with immunoSEQ multiplex PCR; in TCRdb, only in-frame clones are kept and a portion is missing. V and J calls and clone size follow that table, whereas D and trimming were derived from the DNA. The table has about 150,000 clones, 80% to 90% seen once; the top ten hold roughly 3%. V dropped 6 bases and J dropped 3 bases, with 12 bases sitting between them. CDR3 size: 13 residues. In germline, CDR1 is MNHEY, CDR2 SMNVEV (reference sequence).

Source material: peripheral blood. J is TRBJ2-7 and V is TRBV27; possible D gene TRBD2, 6 bases. This TCR derives from a man between 70 and 80 years old with acute or convalescent COVID-19. The CDR3 here is CASSLLGGYEQYF. For the CDR3, the DNA is TGTGCCAGCAGCCTTTTGGGGGGCTACGAGCAGTACTTC.